The 8 T cell receptor beta chains below were found in one sample sequenced in a study of blood T cell repertoires in COVID-19. Sequencing was performed with immunoSEQ multiplex PCR; in TCRdb, only in-frame clones are kept and a portion is missing. The sample has 180,000 or so clones; roughly 86% are singletons. Source material: PBMCs or T cells enriched from blood (not recorded which). These receptors were collected from a woman between 25 and 40 years old who had recovered from COVID-19.

The CDR3 protein is CASTGQGAGYTF. CDR3 in DNA: TGTGCCAGTACTGGACAGGGGGCTGGCTACACCTTC. The chain recombines TRBV19 with TRBJ1-2, with 11 bases matching TRBD1. This CDR3 is built from 12 residues. V trimming: 7 bases; J trimming: 7 bases; junction bases outside the gene matches: 2. Germline CDR1 LNHDA, CDR2 SQIVND (reference sequence).

In this sample, this clone turned up a few times. The rearrangement joins TRBV5-8 to TRBJ1-2, with TRBD1 matching 10 bases. Germline V CDR1 and CDR2: SGHTS, YDEGEE. This CDR3 is 14 amino acids long. Trimming cost V 6 bases and J 8 bases; bases outside gene matches: 10. CDR3 DNA: TGTGCCAGCACCTTTACCGGGACAGGGGTCGGCTACACCTTC. It codes for CASTFTGTGVGYTF.

The chain joins TRBV4-1 to TRBJ1-1, with 9 bases that match TRBD1. Germline CDR1 and CDR2: MGHRA and YSYEKL. The length of the CDR3 is 16 residues. The ends lost 2 bases at V and 4 bases at J; junction bases unmatched: 8. CDR3 nucleotides: TGCGCCAGCAGCCAAATTACAGGGGGCGGGGGCACTGAAGCTTTCTTT. It encodes CASSQITGGGGTEAFF.

The chain links TRBV3-1 (or the pseudogene TRBV3-2) to TRBJ2-5, with 11 bases that match TRBD1. Per the germline V gene, CDR1 is LGHDT and CDR2 is YNNKEL (reference sequence). V gave up 5 bases and J gave up 3 bases; unmatched junction bases: 8. There are 16 residues in the CDR3. The DNA of the CDR3 is TGTGCCAGCAGCAAGGACAGGGGGCTAAACAAAGAGACCCAGTACTTC. Its translation: CASSKDRGLNKETQYF.

This chain links TRBV5-1 with TRBJ2-1, with D tentatively TRBD2 (7 bases). Germline CDR1 and CDR2: SGHRS and YFSETQ. There are 17 residues in the CDR3. Trimming took 2 bases from V and 7 from J, leaving 22 bases between them. The CDR3 coding sequence is TGCGCCAGCAGCTTAACTCGGACTAGGGGGGACGGAAATGAGCAGTTCTTC. Translating it yields CASSLTRTRGDGNEQFF. Full variable domain (missing parts from reference TRBV5-1 and TRBJ2-1): KAGVTQTPRYLIKTRGQQVTLSCSPISGHRSVSWYQQTPGQGLQFLFEYFSETQRNKGNFPGRFSGRQFSNSRSEMNVSTLELGDSALYLCASSLTRTRGDGNEQFFGPGTRLTVL.

V is TRBV2 and J is TRBJ2-3; D not certain. Germline CDR1 SNHLY, CDR2 FYNNEI. V was pared by 6 bases and J by 0 bases, with 7 bases between. CDR3 length: 13 residues. The CDR3, as DNA: TGTGCCAGCAGATCTAGGAGCACAGATACGCAGTATTTT. Translation gives CASRSRSTDTQYF.

This chain uses TRBV2 with TRBJ1-6; D ambiguous. Per germline, CDR1 SNHLY and CDR2 FYNNEI. This CDR3 spans 15 amino acids. With 6 bases removed from V and 10 bases from J, the gap between germline ends came to 19 bases. This CDR3 reads CASSPEGGSTSPLHF. CDR3 sequence (DNA): TGTGCCAGCAGCCCGGAGGGTGGCAGTACCTCACCCCTCCACTTT.

This clone was found once. This rearrangement joins TRBV28 to TRBJ1-5; 7 nucleotides align to TRBD1. With 7 bases clipped from V and 10 bases from J, the junction kept 7 bases outside the gene matches. CDR1 is MDHEN and CDR2 is SYDVKM in the germline V gene. The CDR3 consists of 12 residues. The CDR3 loop is CASTMRGPPQHF. In nucleotides, the CDR3 is TGTGCCAGCACCATGAGGGGGCCACCCCAGCATTTT.